The 27 T cell receptor beta chains below come from one sample, sequenced in a study of cytomegalovirus exposure and HLA in healthy donors. In the PCR, 60 Vbeta and 13 Jbeta primers were used. Clones were sequenced by immunoSEQ multiplex PCR, and TCRdb holds only the in-frame ones, with some missing. This repertoire shows around 220,000 clones, roughly 80% found once; its top ten account for 0.22%. The sequenced sample was PBMCs. The source of these receptors is a girl between 2 and 10 years old in good health and CMV-seronegative.

In its sample, this clone was seen a few times. This chain links TRBV19 with TRBJ1-5; no reliable D call. The CDR3 is 15 amino acids. The V and J ends lost 5 bases and 0 bases respectively, with 11 bases between them. CDR1 and CDR2 (germline): LNHDA, SQIVND (reference sequence). This CDR3 is CASSWAAYSNQPQHF. DNA of the CDR3: TGTGCCAGTAGTTGGGCAGCTTATAGCAATCAGCCCCAGCATTTT.

The chain is built from TRBV5-1 and TRBJ2-1; TRBD2 might be the D (6 bases). This CDR3 has 18 residues. Trimming left V 1 base short and J 4 bases short, with 21 bases between. The germline V gene has CDR1 SGHRS and CDR2 YFSETQ. The CDR3 region is CASSLKLREKEWYNEQFF. As DNA, the CDR3 is TGCGCCAGCAGCTTGAAGTTACGGGAGAAAGAATGGTACAATGAGCAGTTCTTC.

The chain joins TRBV4-2 to TRBJ1-2, with TRBD1 as a possible D gene (6 bases). Trimming took off 0 bases at V and 3 bases at J, with 8 bases between the two ends. This CDR3 is 14 amino acids long. The germline gives CDR1 LGHNA, CDR2 YNFKEQ. CDR3 bases: TGTGCCAGCAGCCAAGAAAACAGGGACTATGGCTACACCTTC. It is translated as CASSQENRDYGYTF.

V usage is TRBV19 and J usage is TRBJ2-1; TRBD2 aligns across 10 bases. Germline CDR1 LNHDA, CDR2 SQIVND (reference sequence). V was pared by 5 bases and J by 4 bases, with 5 bases of the junction left unmatched. The CDR3 sequence is 15 residues long. The CDR3 spells CASSQSGRGYNEQFF. CDR3 DNA sequence: TGTGCCAGTAGTCAAAGCGGGAGGGGTTACAATGAGCAGTTCTTC.

This clone occurred a few times. The chain employs TRBV11-3 and TRBJ2-7, with 10 bases identical to TRBD2. The CDR3 totals 17 residues. Losses at the gene ends were 0 bases for V and 6 bases for J; bases not matched to a gene: 11. Germline V gene lookup returns CDR1 SGHNT and CDR2 YENEEA. CDR3 in amino acids: CASSLDQRASGRIEQYF. CDR3 sequence (DNA): TGTGCCAGCAGCTTAGATCAACGGGCTAGCGGGAGAATCGAGCAGTACTTC.

The V gene is TRBV4-1, the J gene TRBJ2-2; 9 bases match TRBD1. CDR3 length equals 16 residues. CDR1 MGHRA and CDR2 YSYEKL come from the germline V gene. V dropped 4 bases and J dropped 0; count of bases not matched to a gene: 3. In DNA, the CDR3 is TGCGCCAGCAGCCGTGGACAGGGGCCGAACACCGGGGAGCTGTTTTTT. Translating gives CASSRGQGPNTGELFF.

The gene calls are TRBV10-2 and TRBJ2-1; 11 positions agree with TRBD2. From germline, CDR1 is WSHSY and CDR2 SAAADI. After removal of 11 bases from V and 13 bases from J, the junction contained 4 bases not matched to a gene. The CDR3 is 10 residues long. The CDR3 reads CAAGTSGQFF. CDR3 in DNA: TGCGCCGCCGGGACTAGCGGACAGTTCTTC.

The V and J genes are TRBV15 and TRBJ2-1; D is perhaps TRBD2 (8 bases). Trimming took off 5 bases at V and 6 bases at J, with 20 bases between the two ends. Germline V gene sequence: CDR1 LNHNV, CDR2 YYDKDF (reference sequence). CDR3 length: 16 residues. DNA of the CDR3: TGTGCCACCAGCCCGAACAGGGGACTAGGAGCCAATGAGCAGTTCTTC. Translated, it gives CATSPNRGLGANEQFF.

V is TRBV11-3 and J is TRBJ2-3, with D tentatively TRBD1 (6 bases). V lost 1 base and J lost 2, with 16 bases in between. Per the germline V gene, CDR1 is SGHNT and CDR2 is YENEEA. The length of the CDR3 is 17 residues. CDR3 amino acids: CASSLGQGIFHTDTQYF. The CDR3 DNA reads TGTGCCAGCAGCTTAGGGCAGGGGATCTTCCACACAGATACGCAGTATTTT.

The V and J genes are TRBV4-2 and TRBJ2-1; TRBD2 matches at 9 bases. J lost 3 bases, V lost 3 bases, and 3 bases had no gene match. Germline values: CDR1 LGHNA, CDR2 YNFKEQ. The CDR3 extends over 15 amino acids. The CDR3 sequence: CASSHRTSDYNEQFF. The CDR3 nucleotides are TGTGCCAGCAGCCACAGGACTAGCGACTACAATGAGCAGTTCTTC.

The V and J genes are TRBV2 and TRBJ1-2; TRBD1 agrees at 7 bases. In germline, CDR1 is SNHLY, CDR2 FYNNEI. CDR3 length equals 12 residues. V shed 8 bases, J shed 2 bases, and the junction held 2 bases outside the gene matches. The DNA for the CDR3 is TGTGCCAGCCTGGACAGGAACTATGGCTACACCTTC. Its protein product is CASLDRNYGYTF.

The chain uses TRBV2 and TRBJ2-7; 7 bases are a match to TRBD2. Germline CDR1 reads SNHLY; CDR2 reads FYNNEI. This CDR3 contains 14 residues. J gave up 2 bases and V 1 base, and 2 bases lay outside the gene matches. CDR3 loop: CASSEGGSPYEQYF. In DNA, the CDR3 is TGTGCCAGCAGTGAAGGCGGGAGCCCCTACGAGCAGTACTTC.

The V and J genes are TRBV4-1 and TRBJ2-5; 10 bases fit TRBD1. Germline V lookup: CDR1 MGHRA, CDR2 YSYEKL. There are 15 residues in the CDR3. Trimming at V came to 2 bases and at J to 6 bases, leaving 6 bases not matched to a gene. CDR3 DNA sequence: TGCGCCAGCAGCCAACCGGGACAGGGGTCTAAGACCCAGTACTTC. Amino acids: CASSQPGQGSKTQYF.

This chain connects TRBV5-5 to TRBJ2-5; a possible D gene is TRBD2 (5 bases). Germline V gene lookup returns CDR1 SGHKS and CDR2 YYEKEE (reference sequence). Trimming removed 0 bases from V and 5 bases from J, with 5 bases in between. The CDR3 loop spans 12 amino acids. CDR3 sequence: CASSLGEETQYF. The CDR3 coding sequence is TGTGCCAGCAGCTTGGGGGAGGAGACCCAGTACTTC.

The gene calls are TRBV5-1 and TRBJ1-3; 7 bases map to TRBD1. V lost 4 bases to trimming and J lost 4 bases; unmatched junction nucleotides: 2. From germline, CDR1 is SGHRS and CDR2 YFSETQ. CDR3 length: 13 amino acids. This CDR3 reads CASSPQGGNTIYF. In DNA, the CDR3 is TGCGCCAGCAGCCCACAGGGGGGAAACACCATATATTTT.

This rearrangement joins TRBV5-4 to TRBJ1-2, with 9 bases aligning to TRBD1. The CDR3 is 14 residues long. CDR1 is SGHNT, CDR2 YYREEE, per germline (reference sequence). Trimming at V came to 4 bases and at J to 4 bases, leaving 5 bases not matched to a gene. CDR3 region: CASSGMDRGYGYTF. The CDR3 DNA follows: TGTGCCAGCAGCGGTATGGACAGGGGCTATGGCTACACCTTC. The full variable domain, completed using reference TRBV5-4 and TRBJ1-2, is ETGVTQSPTHLIKTRGQQVTLRCSSQSGHNTVSWYQQALGQGPQFIFQYYREEENGRGNFPPRFSGLQFPNYSSELNVNALELDDSALYLCASSGMDRGYGYTFGSGTRLTVV.

The chain employs TRBV30 and TRBJ2-7; 9 bases fit TRBD2. Germline CDR1 GTSNPN, CDR2 SVGIG (reference sequence). The CDR3 runs to 14 residues. V shed 2 bases, J shed 4 bases, and the junction held 6 bases outside the gene matches. CDR3 bases: TGTGCCTGGAGTCGGTTAGCGGGGGAATACGAGCAGTACTTC. Amino acid sequence: CAWSRLAGEYEQYF.

This clone occurred a few times. Other DNA sequences from this sample encode an identical CDR3 as well. V is TRBV19 and J is TRBJ1-3; D may be TRBD1 (6 bases). The CDR3 covers 15 residues. Germline V CDR1 and CDR2: LNHDA, SQIVND (reference sequence). V dropped 6 bases and J dropped 4 bases, with 16 bases sitting between them. The CDR3 nucleotides are TGTGCCAGTAGGAAAGACAGGTCGAGCGGAAACACCATATATTTT. This codes for CASRKDRSSGNTIYF.

The CDR3 loop reads CASSFWIRTSYGYTF. In DNA form, the CDR3 reads TGTGCCAGCAGCTTCTGGATTCGGACTAGTTATGGCTACACCTTC. V gene TRBV5-4 combines with J gene TRBJ1-2; D not certain. The CDR3 extends over 15 amino acids. V shed 2 bases and J shed 5 bases, with 16 bases lying between them. Germline-derived CDR1 and CDR2 are SGHNT and YYREEE (reference sequence).

The chain links TRBV27 to TRBJ2-7, with 13 bases that match TRBD2. The V segment lost 5 bases and the J segment 2 bases; nucleotides outside the gene matches: 6. The CDR3 length is 16 residues. The V gene's germline CDR1 is MNHEY and CDR2 SMNVEV (reference sequence). This CDR3 reads CASSPGLAGATYEQYF. The CDR3 nucleotides are TGTGCCAGCAGTCCCGGACTAGCGGGGGCCACCTACGAGCAGTACTTC.

The J gene is TRBJ1-1, the V gene TRBV11-2; TRBD1 might be the D (6 bases). V lost 5 bases and J lost 1, with 14 bases in between. The CDR3 spans 15 residues. Germline V gene lookup returns CDR1 SGHAT and CDR2 FQNNGV. The CDR3 sequence is CASSPQLDRNTEAFF. The CDR3 coding sequence is TGTGCCAGCAGCCCGCAATTGGACAGGAACACTGAAGCTTTCTTT.

The chain joins TRBV13 to TRBJ1-3; D might be TRBD1 (6 bases). CDR3 length equals 15 residues. V was shortened by 5 bases and J by 2 bases, with 13 bases between the two germline ends. CDR1 is PRHDT and CDR2 is FYEKMQ in the germline V gene (reference sequence). The CDR3 DNA reads as TGTGCCAGCAGCGCCTATAACAGGGCTGGAAACACCATATATTTT. It is translated as CASSAYNRAGNTIYF.

Concerning this clone: Other DNA sequences in this sample translate to the same CDR3. The chain links TRBV5-1 to TRBJ1-1, with D possibly matching TRBD1 (5 bases). Germline CDR1 SGHRS, CDR2 YFSETQ. The V end was cut by 0 bases, the J end by 8 bases, with 5 bases between. The CDR3 loop spans 11 amino acids. Written as DNA, the CDR3 is TGCGCCAGCAGCTTGGGACAGGAAGCTTTCTTT. Translation gives CASSLGQEAFF.

The chain combines TRBV19 with TRBJ2-2; the match to TRBD1 covers 9 bases. From germline, CDR1 is LNHDA and CDR2 SQIVND (reference sequence). The V gene end was trimmed by 2 bases and the J gene end by 1 base; junction bases not matched to a gene: 8. The CDR3 consists of 18 residues. The CDR3 here is CASSIRQGVFKNTGELFF. DNA for the CDR3: TGTGCCAGTAGTATACGACAGGGGGTATTTAAGAACACCGGGGAGCTGTTTTTT. The full variable domain, completed using reference TRBV19 and TRBJ2-2, is DGGITQSPKYLFRKEGQNVTLSCEQNLNHDAMYWYRQDPGQGLRLIYYSQIVNDFQKGDIAEGYSVSREKKESFPLTVTSAQKNPTAFYLCASSIRQGVFKNTGELFFGEGSRLTVL.

The chain links TRBV4-2 to TRBJ2-3; 11 bases are shared with TRBD2. The germline gives CDR1 LGHNA, CDR2 YNFKEQ. The ends lost 3 bases at V and 3 bases at J; junction bases unmatched: 5. The CDR3 is made up of 16 amino acids. The DNA for the CDR3 is TGTGCCAGCAGCCAGTCTAGCGGGGGGCAGACAGATACGCAGTATTTT. Translated: CASSQSSGGQTDTQYF.

This chain links TRBV19 with TRBJ2-1; D is perhaps TRBD2 (5 bases). The CDR3 spans 11 residues. Trimming left V 3 bases short and J 8 bases short, with 5 bases between. Germline assignment: CDR1 LNHDA and CDR2 SQIVND (reference sequence). CDR3 in amino acids: CASSMRDEQFF. In DNA form, the CDR3 reads TGTGCCAGTAGTATGAGGGATGAGCAGTTCTTC.

The CDR3 loop reads CASSYTSAETQYF. CDR3 sequence (DNA): TGTGCCAGCAGTTACACTAGCGCGGAGACCCAGTACTTC. The chain links TRBV6-5 to TRBJ2-5, with 7 bases that match TRBD2. CDR1 is MNHEY and CDR2 is SVGAGI in the germline V gene. Trimming removed 2 bases from V and 5 bases from J; junction bases left unmatched: 2. The CDR3 is 13 residues long.